The clone carrying this T cell receptor (beta chain) was counted a few times. Antigen unknown. Per germline, CDR1 SGDLS and CDR2 YYNGEE. This CDR3 spans 18 amino acids. V was pared by 1 base and J by 0 bases, with 10 bases of the junction left unmatched. This entry is derived from a study of T-cell reconstitution after alpha-beta-depleted transplantation in children. Regarding the study as a whole: Recipient T cells and thymic progenitors that survived gave rise to the high TCRbeta diversity observed at day 60 in some patients. Reportedly, only several hundred clones from non-depleted graft cells drove alpha-beta T-cell counts at about two months. Hyperexpanded clones declined; after one year, newly produced T cells mostly supplied diversity.

This sample's TCRbeta library carried unique molecular identifier barcodes. TCRdb fed the PCR reads into MiXCR, producing one record per CDR3 protein. The sample shows about 900,000 distinct CDR3 sequences, under 30% of them seen only once. This sequence joins TRBV9 and TRBJ2-1; 7 bases agree with TRBD2. This specimen was PBMCs, mostly from graft donor cells, taken 360 days after TCRalphabeta/CD19-depleted stem cell transplant. The sequence came from a boy younger than two who had a stem cell transplant for SCID, so the T cells may come from the graft donor. The chain's CDR3 is CASSVTGGGPSSYNEQFF. The CDR3, as DNA: TGTGCCAGCAGCGTAACCGGCGGGGGACCGAGCTCCTACAATGAGCAGTTCTTC.